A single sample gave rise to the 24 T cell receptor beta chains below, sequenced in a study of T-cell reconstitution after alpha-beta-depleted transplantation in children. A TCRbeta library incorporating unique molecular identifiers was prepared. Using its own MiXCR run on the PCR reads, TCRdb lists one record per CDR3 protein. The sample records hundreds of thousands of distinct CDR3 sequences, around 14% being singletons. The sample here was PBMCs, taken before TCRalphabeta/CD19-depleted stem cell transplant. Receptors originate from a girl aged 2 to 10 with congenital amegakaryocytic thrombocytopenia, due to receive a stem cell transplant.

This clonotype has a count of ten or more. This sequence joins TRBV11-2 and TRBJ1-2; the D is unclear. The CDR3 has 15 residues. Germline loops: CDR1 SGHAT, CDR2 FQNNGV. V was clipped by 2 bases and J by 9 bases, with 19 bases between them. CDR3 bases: TGTGCCAGCAGCTTACTGTCGGTTAGTTCGGGGAGCTACACCTTC. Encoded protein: CASSLLSVSSGSYTF. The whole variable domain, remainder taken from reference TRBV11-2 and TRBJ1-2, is EAGVAQSPRYKIIEKRQSVAFWCNPISGHATLYWYQQILGQGPKLLIQFQNNGVVDDSQLPKDRFSAERLKGVDSTLKIQPAKLEDSAVYLCASSLLSVSSGSYTFGSGTRLTVV.

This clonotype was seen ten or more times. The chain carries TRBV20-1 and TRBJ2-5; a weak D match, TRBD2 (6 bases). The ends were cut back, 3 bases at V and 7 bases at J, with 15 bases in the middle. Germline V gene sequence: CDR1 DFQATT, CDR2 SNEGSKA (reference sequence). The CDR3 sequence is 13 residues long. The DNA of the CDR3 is TGCAGTGCTAGGCCGGGACTTCGGGGGACCCAGTACTTC. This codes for CSARPGLRGTQYF.

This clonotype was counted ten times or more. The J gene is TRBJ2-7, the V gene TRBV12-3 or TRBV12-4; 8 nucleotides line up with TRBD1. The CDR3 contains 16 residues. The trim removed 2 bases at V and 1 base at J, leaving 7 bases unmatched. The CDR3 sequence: CASSLPSRQGSYEQYF. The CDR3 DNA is TGTGCCAGCAGTTTACCGTCAAGACAGGGGTCCTACGAGCAGTACTTC.

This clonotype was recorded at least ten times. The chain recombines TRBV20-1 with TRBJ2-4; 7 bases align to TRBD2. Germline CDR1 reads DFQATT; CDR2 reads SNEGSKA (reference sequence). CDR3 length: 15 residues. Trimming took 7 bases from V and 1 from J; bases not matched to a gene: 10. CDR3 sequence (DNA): TGCAGTGTTCGTAGCGGGCTTTACGCCAAAAACATTCAGTACTTC. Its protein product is CSVRSGLYAKNIQYF.

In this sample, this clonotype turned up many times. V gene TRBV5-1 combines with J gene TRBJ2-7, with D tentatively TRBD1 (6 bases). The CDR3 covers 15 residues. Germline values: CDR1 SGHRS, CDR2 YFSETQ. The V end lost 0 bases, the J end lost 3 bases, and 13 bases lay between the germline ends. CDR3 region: CASSLGAGEDYEQYF. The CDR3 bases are TGCGCCAGCAGCTTGGGGGCAGGGGAAGACTACGAGCAGTACTTC. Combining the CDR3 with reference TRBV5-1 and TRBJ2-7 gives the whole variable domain KAGVTQTPRYLIKTRGQQVTLSCSPISGHRSVSWYQQTPGQGLQFLFEYFSETQRNKGNFPGRFSGRQFSNSRSEMNVSTLELGDSALYLCASSLGAGEDYEQYFGPGTRLTVT.

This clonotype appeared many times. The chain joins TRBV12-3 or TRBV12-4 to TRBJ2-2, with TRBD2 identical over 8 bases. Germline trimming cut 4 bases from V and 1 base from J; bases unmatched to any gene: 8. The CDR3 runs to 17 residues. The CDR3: CASSSSLAGGNTGELFF. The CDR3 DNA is TGTGCCAGCAGTTCGTCCCTAGCGGGTGGGAACACCGGGGAGCTGTTTTTT.

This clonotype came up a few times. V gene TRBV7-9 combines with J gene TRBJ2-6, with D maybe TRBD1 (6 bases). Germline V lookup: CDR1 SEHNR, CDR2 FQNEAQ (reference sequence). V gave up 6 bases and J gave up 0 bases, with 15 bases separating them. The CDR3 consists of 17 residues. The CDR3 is CASRHSRGNSGANVLTF. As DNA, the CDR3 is TGTGCCAGCAGACACTCAAGGGGGAACTCTGGGGCCAACGTCCTGACTTTC.

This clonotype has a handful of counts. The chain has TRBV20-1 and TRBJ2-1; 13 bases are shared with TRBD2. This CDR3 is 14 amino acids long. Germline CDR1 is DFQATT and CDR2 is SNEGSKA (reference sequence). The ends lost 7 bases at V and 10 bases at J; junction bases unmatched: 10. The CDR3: CSVLGTSGNPEQFF. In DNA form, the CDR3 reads TGCAGTGTCCTCGGGACTAGCGGGAACCCAGAGCAGTTCTTC.

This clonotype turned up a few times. CDR3 coding DNA: TGCAGCGTTGCGGGAGCTGAGACCCAGTACTTC. Its translation is CSVAGAETQYF. The chain recombines TRBV29-1 with TRBJ2-5, with a possible D match to TRBD2 (6 bases). The CDR3 consists of 11 residues. V lost 4 bases to trimming and J lost 5 bases, with 8 bases between them. Germline CDR1 is SQVTM and CDR2 is ANQGSEA.

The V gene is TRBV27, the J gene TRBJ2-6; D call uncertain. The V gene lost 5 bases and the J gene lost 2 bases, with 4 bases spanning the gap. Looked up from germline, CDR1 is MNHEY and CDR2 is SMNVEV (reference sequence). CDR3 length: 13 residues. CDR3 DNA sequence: TGTGCCAGCAGTATAGCTGGGGCCAACGTCCTGACTTTC. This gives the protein CASSIAGANVLTF.

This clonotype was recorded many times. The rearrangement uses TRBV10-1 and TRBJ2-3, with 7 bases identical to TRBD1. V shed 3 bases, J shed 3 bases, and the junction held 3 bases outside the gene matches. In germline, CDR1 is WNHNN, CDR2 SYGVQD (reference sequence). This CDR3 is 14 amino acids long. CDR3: CASSDLQGTDTQYF. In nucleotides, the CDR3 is TGCGCCAGCAGTGACCTACAGGGGACAGATACGCAGTATTTT.

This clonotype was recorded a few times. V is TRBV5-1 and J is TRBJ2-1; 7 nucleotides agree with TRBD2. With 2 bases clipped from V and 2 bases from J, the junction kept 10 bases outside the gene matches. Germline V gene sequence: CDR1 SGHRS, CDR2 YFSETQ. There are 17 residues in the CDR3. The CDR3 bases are TGCGCCAGCAGCTTAAAGGCTAGCGGTCGACCCTACAATGAGCAGTTCTTC. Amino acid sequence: CASSLKASGRPYNEQFF.

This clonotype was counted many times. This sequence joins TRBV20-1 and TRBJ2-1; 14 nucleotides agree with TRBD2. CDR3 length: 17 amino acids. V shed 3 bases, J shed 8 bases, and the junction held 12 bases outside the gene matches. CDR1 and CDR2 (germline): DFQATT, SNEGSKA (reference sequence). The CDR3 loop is CSARARLAGGPMDEQFF. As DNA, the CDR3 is TGCAGTGCTAGGGCTAGACTAGCGGGAGGGCCCATGGATGAGCAGTTCTTC.

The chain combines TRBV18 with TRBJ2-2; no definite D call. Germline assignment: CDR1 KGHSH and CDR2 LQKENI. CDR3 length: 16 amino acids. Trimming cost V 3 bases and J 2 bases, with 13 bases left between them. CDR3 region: CASSPGPTSNTGELFF. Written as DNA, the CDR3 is TGTGCCAGCTCACCGGGCCCCACCTCAAACACCGGGGAGCTGTTTTTT.

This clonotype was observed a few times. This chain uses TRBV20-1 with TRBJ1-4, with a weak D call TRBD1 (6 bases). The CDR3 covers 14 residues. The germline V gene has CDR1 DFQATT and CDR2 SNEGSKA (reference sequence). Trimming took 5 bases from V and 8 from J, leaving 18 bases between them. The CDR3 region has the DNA TGCAGTGCTCCCAAGGGGGGGCGCGGGGAAAAACTGTTTTTT. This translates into CSAPKGGRGEKLFF.

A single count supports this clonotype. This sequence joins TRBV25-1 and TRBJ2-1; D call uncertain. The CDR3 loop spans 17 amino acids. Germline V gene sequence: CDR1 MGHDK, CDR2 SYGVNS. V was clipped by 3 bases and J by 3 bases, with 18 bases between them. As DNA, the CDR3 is TGTGCCAGCAGTGACACGAAAGACCCTCTCCGCTACAATGAGCAGTTCTTC. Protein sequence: CASSDTKDPLRYNEQFF.

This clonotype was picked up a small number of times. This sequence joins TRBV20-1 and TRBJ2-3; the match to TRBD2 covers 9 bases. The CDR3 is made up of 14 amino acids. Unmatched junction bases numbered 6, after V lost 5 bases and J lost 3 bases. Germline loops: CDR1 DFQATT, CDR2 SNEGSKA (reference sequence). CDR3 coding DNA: TGCAGTGCTCGGCCTAGCGGGGTAACAGATACGCAGTATTTT. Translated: CSARPSGVTDTQYF.

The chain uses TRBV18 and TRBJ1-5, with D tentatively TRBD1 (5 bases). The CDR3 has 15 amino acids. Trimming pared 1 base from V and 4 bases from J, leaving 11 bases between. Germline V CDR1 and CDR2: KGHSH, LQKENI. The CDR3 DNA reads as TGTGCCAGCTCACCACTGGGGGATCGGAATCAGCCCCAGCATTTT. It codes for CASSPLGDRNQPQHF.

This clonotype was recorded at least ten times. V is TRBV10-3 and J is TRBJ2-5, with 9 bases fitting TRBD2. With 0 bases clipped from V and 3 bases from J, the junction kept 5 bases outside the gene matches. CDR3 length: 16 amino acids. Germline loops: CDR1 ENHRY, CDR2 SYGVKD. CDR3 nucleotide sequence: TGTGCCATCAGTGAGTCCATTAGCGGGAGTGAAGAGACCCAGTACTTC. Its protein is CAISESISGSEETQYF.

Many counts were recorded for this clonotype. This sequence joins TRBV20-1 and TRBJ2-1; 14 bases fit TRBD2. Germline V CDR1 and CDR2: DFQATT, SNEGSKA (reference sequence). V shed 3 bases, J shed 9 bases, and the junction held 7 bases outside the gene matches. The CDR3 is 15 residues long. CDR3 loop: CSARPGTSGRIEQFF. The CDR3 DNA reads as TGCAGTGCTAGGCCCGGGACTAGCGGGAGAATTGAGCAGTTCTTC.

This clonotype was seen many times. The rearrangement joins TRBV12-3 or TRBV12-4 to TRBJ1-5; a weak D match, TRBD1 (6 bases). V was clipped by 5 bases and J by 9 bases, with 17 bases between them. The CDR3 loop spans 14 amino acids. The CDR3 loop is CASSPTGSRGPQHF. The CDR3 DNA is TGTGCCAGCAGTCCTACAGGGAGCCGTGGGCCCCAGCATTTT.

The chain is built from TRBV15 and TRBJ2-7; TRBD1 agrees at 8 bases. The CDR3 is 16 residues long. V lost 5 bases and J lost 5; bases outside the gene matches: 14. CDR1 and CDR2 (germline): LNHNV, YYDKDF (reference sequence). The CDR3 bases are TGTGCCACCAGCCCACCCGTTGGACAGGGTCTCCACGAGCAGTACTTC. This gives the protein CATSPPVGQGLHEQYF.

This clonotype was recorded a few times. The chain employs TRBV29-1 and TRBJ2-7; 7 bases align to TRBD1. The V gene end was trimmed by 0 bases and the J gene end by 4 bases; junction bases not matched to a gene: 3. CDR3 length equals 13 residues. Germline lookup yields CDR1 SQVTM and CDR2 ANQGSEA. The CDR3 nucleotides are TGCAGCGTTGAAGAGGGGACAGCTTACGAGCAGTACTTC. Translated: CSVEEGTAYEQYF.

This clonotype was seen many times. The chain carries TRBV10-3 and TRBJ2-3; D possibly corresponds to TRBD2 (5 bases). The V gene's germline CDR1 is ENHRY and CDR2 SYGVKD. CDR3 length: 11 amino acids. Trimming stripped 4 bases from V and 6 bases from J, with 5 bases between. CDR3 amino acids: CAISAGDTQYF. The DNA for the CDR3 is TGTGCCATCAGTGCGGGGGATACGCAGTATTTT.